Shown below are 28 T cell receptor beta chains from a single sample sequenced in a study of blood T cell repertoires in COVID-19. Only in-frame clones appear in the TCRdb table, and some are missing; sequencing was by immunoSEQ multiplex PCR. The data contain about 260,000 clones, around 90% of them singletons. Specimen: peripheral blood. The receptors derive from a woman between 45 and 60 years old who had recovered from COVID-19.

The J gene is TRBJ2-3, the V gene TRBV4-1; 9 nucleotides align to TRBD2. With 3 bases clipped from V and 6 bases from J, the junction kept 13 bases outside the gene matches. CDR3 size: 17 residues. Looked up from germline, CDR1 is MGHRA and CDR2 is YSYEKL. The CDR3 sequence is CASSHQRGAALVDTQYF. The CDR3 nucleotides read TGCGCCAGCAGCCACCAGCGGGGGGCCGCCTTAGTGGATACGCAGTATTTT.

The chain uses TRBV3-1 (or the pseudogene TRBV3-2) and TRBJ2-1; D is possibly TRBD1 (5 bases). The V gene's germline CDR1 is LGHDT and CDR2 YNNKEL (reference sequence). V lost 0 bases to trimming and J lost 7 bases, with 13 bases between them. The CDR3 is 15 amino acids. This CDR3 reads CASSQDLQAENEQFF. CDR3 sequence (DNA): TGTGCCAGCAGCCAAGATTTACAGGCTGAGAATGAGCAGTTCTTC.

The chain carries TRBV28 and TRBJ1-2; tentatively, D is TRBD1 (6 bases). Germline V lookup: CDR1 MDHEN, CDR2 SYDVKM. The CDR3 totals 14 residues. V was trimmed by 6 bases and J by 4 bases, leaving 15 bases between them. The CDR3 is CASRTGGALYGYTF. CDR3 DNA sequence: TGTGCCAGCAGGACTGGGGGGGCCCTCTATGGCTACACCTTC.

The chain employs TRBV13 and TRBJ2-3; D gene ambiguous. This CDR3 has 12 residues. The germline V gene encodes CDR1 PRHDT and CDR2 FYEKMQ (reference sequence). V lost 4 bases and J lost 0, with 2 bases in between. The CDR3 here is CASSSSTDTQYF. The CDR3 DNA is TGTGCCAGCAGCTCTAGCACAGATACGCAGTATTTT.

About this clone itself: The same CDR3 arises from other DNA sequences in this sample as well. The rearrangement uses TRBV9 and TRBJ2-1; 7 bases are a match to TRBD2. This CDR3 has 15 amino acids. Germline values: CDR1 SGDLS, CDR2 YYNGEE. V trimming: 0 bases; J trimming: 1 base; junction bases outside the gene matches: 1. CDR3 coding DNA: TGTGCCAGCAGCGTAGCGGGGGGATCCTACAATGAGCAGTTCTTC. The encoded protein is CASSVAGGSYNEQFF.

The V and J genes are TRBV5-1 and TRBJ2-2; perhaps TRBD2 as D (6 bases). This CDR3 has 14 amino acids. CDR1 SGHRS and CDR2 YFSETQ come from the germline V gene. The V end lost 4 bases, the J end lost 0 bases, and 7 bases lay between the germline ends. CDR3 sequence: CASSQRANTGELFF. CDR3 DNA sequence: TGCGCCAGCAGCCAGCGGGCGAACACCGGGGAGCTGTTTTTT.

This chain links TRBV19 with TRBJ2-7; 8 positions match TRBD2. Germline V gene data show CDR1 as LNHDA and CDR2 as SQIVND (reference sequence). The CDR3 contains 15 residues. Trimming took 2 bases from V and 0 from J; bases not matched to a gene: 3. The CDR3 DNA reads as TGTGCCAGTAGTATACGCGGGGGGCTCTCCTACGAGCAGTACTTC. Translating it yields CASSIRGGLSYEQYF.

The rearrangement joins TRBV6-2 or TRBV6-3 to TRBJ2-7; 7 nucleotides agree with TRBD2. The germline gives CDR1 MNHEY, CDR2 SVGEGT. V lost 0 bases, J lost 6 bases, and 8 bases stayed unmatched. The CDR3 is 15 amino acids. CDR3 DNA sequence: TGTGCCAGCAGTTACTCACCGGGAGGCGTTGGCGAGCAGTACTTC. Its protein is CASSYSPGGVGEQYF.

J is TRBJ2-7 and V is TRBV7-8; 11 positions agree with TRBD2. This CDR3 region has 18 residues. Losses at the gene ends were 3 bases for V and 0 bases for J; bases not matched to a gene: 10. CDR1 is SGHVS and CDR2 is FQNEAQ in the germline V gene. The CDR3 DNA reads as TGTGCCAGCAGCTTTGCCTCGGGACTAGCGGCCAACTCCTACGAGCAGTACTTC. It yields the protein CASSFASGLAANSYEQYF.

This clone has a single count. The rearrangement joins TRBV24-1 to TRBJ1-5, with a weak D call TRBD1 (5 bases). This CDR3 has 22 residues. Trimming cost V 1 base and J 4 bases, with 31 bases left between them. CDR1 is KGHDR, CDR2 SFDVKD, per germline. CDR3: CATSDLDQGPRPRSGENQPQHF. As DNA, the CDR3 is TGTGCCACCAGTGATTTAGACCAGGGCCCGCGACCCCGTTCAGGAGAGAATCAGCCCCAGCATTTT.

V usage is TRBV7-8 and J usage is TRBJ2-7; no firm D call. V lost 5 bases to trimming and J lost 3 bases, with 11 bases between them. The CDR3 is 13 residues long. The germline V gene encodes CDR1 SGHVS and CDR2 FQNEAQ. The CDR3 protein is CASSLKAGYEQYF. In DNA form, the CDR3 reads TGTGCCAGCAGCCTCAAAGCCGGCTACGAGCAGTACTTC.

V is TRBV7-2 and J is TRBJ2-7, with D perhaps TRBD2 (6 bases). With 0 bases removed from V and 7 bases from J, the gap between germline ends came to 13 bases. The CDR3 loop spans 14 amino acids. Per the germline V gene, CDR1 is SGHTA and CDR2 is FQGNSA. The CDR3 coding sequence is TGTGCCAGCAGCTTAGCGGTAGCGGTGGGGGAGCAGTACTTC. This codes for CASSLAVAVGEQYF.

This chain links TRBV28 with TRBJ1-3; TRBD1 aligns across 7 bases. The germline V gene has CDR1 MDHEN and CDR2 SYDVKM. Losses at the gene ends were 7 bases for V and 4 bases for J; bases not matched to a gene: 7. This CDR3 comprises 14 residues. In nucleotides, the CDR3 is TGTGCCAGCATCCGACAGGGAGACGGAAACACCATATATTTT. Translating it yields CASIRQGDGNTIYF.

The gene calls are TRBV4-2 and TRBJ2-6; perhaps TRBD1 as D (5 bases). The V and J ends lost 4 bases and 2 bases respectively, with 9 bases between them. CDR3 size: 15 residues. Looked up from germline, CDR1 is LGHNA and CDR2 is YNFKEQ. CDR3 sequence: CASSPRATGANVLTF. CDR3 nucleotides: TGTGCCAGCAGCCCCAGGGCTACTGGGGCCAACGTCCTGACTTTC.

CDR3 nucleotides: TGTGCCAGCAGGTCCTTCGGGGTCTGGGCTGGGGCCAACGTCCTGACTTTC. Translating gives CASRSFGVWAGANVLTF. The chain joins TRBV5-5 to TRBJ2-6; D is perhaps TRBD2 (5 bases). Trimming shortened V by 5 bases and J by 2 bases, and 17 bases separated the two germline ends. CDR1 and CDR2 (germline): SGHKS, YYEKEE (reference sequence). CDR3 length: 17 residues.

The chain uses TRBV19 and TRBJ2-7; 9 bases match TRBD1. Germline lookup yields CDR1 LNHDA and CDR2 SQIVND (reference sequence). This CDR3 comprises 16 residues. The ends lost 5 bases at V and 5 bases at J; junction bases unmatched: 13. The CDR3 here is CASSVQSGTGSHEQYF. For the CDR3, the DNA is TGTGCCAGTAGTGTCCAGTCGGGGACAGGGTCCCACGAGCAGTACTTC.

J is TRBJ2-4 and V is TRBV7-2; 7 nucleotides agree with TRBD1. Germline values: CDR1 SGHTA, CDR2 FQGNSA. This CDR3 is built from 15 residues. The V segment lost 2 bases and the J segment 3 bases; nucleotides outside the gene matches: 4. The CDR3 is CASSLPGGYKNIQYF. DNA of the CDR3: TGTGCCAGCAGCTTACCAGGGGGATACAAAAACATTCAGTACTTC.

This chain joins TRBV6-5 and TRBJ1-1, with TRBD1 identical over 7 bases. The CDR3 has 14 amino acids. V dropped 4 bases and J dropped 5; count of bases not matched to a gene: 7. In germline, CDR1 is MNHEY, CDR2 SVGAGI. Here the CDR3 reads CASSSRQGLTEAFF. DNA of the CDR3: TGTGCCAGCAGTTCCAGACAGGGATTAACTGAAGCTTTCTTT.

CDR3 residues: CASSFGGNYGYTF. The DNA of the CDR3 is TGTGCCAGCAGCTTCGGGGGGAACTATGGCTACACCTTC. This chain links TRBV5-6 with TRBJ1-2; possibly TRBD1 for D (5 bases). Per the germline V gene, CDR1 is SGHDT and CDR2 is YYEEEE. The CDR3 runs to 13 residues. V was trimmed by 2 bases and J by 2 bases, leaving 7 bases between them.

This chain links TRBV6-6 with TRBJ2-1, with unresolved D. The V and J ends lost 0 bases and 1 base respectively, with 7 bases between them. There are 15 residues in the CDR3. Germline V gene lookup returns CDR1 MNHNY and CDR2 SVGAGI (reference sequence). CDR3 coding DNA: TGTGCCAGCAGTTACTCCCAGGCTTCCTACAATGAGCAGTTCTTC. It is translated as CASSYSQASYNEQFF.

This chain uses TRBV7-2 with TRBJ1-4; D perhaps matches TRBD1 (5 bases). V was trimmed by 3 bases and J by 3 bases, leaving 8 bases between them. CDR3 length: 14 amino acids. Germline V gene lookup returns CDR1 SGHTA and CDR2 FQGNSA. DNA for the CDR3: TGTGCCAGCAGCTTTCAAGGGGCTAATGAAAAACTGTTTTTT. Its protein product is CASSFQGANEKLFF.

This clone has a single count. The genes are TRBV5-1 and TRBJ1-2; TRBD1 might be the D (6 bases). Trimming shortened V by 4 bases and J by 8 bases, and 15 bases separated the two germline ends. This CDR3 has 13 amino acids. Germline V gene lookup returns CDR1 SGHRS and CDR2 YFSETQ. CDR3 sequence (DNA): TGCGCCAGCAGCATACAGGGAAGCGAGGGCTACACCTTC. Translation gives CASSIQGSEGYTF.

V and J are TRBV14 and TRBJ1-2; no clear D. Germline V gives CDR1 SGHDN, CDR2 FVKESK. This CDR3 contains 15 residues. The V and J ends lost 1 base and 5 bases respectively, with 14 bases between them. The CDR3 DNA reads TGTGCCAGCAGCCAAGGGGCAGCAGACCCTTATGGCTACACCTTC. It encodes CASSQGAADPYGYTF.

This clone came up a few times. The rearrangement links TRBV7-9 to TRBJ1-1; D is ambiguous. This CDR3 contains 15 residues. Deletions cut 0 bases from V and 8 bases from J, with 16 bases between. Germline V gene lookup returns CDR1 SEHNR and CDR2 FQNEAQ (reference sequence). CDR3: CASSLAQSWRAEAFF. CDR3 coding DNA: TGTGCCAGCAGCTTAGCGCAGTCTTGGAGGGCCGAAGCTTTCTTT. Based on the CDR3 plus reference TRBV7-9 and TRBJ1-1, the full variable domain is DTGVSQNPRHKITKRGQNVTFRCDPISEHNRLYWYRQTLGQGPEFLTYFQNEAQLEKSRLLSDRFSAERPKGSFSTLEIQRTEQGDSAMYLCASSLAQSWRAEAFFGQGTRLTVV.

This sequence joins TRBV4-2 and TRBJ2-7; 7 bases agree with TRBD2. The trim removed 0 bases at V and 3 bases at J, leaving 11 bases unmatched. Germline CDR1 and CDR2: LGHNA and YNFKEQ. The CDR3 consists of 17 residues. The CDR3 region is CASSQEREASDRYEQYF. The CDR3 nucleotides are TGTGCCAGCAGCCAAGAACGGGAGGCTTCGGATCGCTACGAGCAGTACTTC.

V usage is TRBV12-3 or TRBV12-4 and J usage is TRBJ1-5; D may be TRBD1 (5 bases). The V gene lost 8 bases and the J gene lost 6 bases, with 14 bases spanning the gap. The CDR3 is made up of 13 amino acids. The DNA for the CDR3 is TGTGCCAGCGGGGCCGGTTTGGGTCAGCCCCAGCATTTT. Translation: CASGAGLGQPQHF.

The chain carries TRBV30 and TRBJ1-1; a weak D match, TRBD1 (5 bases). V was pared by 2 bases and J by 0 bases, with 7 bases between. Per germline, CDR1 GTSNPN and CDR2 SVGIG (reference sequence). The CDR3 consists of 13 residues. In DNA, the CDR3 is TGTGCCTGGAGTACAGGAATGAACACTGAAGCTTTCTTT. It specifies CAWSTGMNTEAFF. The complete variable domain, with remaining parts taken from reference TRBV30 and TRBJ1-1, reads SQTIHQWPATLVQPVGSPLSLECTVEGTSNPNLYWYRQAAGRGLQLLFYSVGIGQISSEVPQNLSASRPQDRQFILSSKKLLLSDSGFYLCAWSTGMNTEAFFGQGTRLTVV.

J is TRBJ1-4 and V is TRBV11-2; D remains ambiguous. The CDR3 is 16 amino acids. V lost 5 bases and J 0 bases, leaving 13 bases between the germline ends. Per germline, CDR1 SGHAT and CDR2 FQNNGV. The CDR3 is CASSPRASATNEKLFF. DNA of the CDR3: TGTGCCAGCAGCCCCCGAGCGAGTGCAACTAATGAAAAACTGTTTTTT.